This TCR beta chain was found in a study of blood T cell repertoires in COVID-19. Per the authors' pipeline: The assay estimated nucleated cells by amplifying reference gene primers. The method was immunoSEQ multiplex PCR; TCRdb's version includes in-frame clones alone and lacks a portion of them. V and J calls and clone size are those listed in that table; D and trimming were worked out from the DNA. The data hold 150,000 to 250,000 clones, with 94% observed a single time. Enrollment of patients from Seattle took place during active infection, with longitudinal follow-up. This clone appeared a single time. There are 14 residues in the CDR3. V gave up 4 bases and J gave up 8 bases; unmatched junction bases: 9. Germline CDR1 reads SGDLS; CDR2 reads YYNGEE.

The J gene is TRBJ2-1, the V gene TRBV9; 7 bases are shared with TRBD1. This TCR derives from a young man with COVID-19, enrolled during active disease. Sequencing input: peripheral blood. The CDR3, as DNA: TGTGCCAGCAGCTCCAGACAGGGATTCGATGAGCAGTTCTTC. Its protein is CASSSRQGFDEQFF.